One and the same sample provided the 5 T cell receptor beta chains below, sequenced in a study of response to subunit inactivated influenza vaccine. TCRdb analysed the RT-PCR reads with MiXCR anew, one entry per CDR3 protein. The table records 450,000 to 600,000 distinct CDR3 sequences, around 7.9% of them present only once. Sequences were derived from PBMCs from blood, sampled around 25 months after vaccination. Receptors were obtained from a man aged 45 to 75 who received an inactivated influenza vaccine.

A few counts support this clonotype. The chain has TRBV4-3 and TRBJ2-1; 7 bases map to TRBD1. There are 15 residues in the CDR3. Trimming removed 1 base from V and 4 bases from J; junction bases left unmatched: 4. CDR1 and CDR2 (germline): LGHNA, YSLEER. CDR3 loop: CASSQGDREYNEQFF. Written as DNA, the CDR3 is TGCGCCAGCAGCCAAGGGGACAGAGAATACAATGAGCAGTTCTTC.

In the case of this clonotype: At one end the junction does not follow the germline gene, possibly because of a read error. The chain recombines TRBV10-3 with TRBJ2-1, with TRBD1 as a possible D gene (5 bases). Germline values: CDR1 ENHRY, CDR2 SYGVKD. The CDR3 runs 12 residues. This CDR3 is CAIREARGEQFF. CDR3 coding DNA: TGTGCCATCCGTGAGGCAAGGGGTGAGCAGTTCTTC.

This chain links TRBV6-6 with TRBJ2-5, with D maybe TRBD1 (5 bases). Trimming cost V 7 bases and J 5 bases, with 14 bases left between them. Germline V CDR1 and CDR2: MNHNY, SVGAGI (reference sequence). The CDR3 is made up of 13 amino acids. The CDR3 region is CASIYVPGETQYF. The CDR3 region has the DNA TGTGCCAGCATCTACGTCCCAGGGGAGACCCAGTACTTC.

In DNA, the CDR3 is TGCGGCAACCGGGACACATTGGGGGAAAAACTGTTTTTT. Protein sequence: CGNRDTLGEKLFF. The rearrangement links TRBV20-1 to TRBJ1-4, with TRBD1 as a possible D gene (6 bases). This CDR3 region has 13 residues. In germline, CDR1 is DFQATT, CDR2 SNEGSKA (reference sequence).

In its sample, this clonotype was seen many times. The V gene is TRBV11-1, the J gene TRBJ2-1; 13 bases match TRBD2. Trimming removed 5 bases from V and 9 bases from J; junction bases left unmatched: 7. The CDR3 has 15 amino acids. Germline CDR1 is SGHAT and CDR2 is FQDESV (reference sequence). In DNA, the CDR3 is TGTGCCAGCAGCCTTGCGGGACTAGCGGGACGTGAGCAGTTCTTC. Translating it yields CASSLAGLAGREQFF.